One sample yielded the 32 T cell receptor beta chains listed below, sequenced in a study of blood T cell repertoires in COVID-19. The method was immunoSEQ multiplex PCR; TCRdb's version includes in-frame clones alone and lacks a portion of them. The repertoire holds 300,000 to 400,000 clones, with over 75% as singletons. Sequenced material: PBMCs or T cells enriched from blood (not recorded which). The receptors derive from a woman aged 25 to 45 with acute COVID-19.

This clone was seen a single time. The chain is built from TRBV6-1 and TRBJ2-3; D not certain. The CDR3 loop spans 18 amino acids. The ends were cut back, 3 bases at V and 6 bases at J, with 25 bases in the middle. CDR1 and CDR2 (germline): MNHNS, SASEGT. CDR3 nucleotide sequence: TGTGCCAGCAGTGAGTCGGTAGGCGGTCCCCTCGTGATGGATACGCAGTATTTT. This encodes CASSESVGGPLVMDTQYF.

The chain links TRBV12-3 or TRBV12-4 to TRBJ2-1; D perhaps matches TRBD1 (6 bases). V dropped 6 bases and J dropped 7 bases, with 7 bases sitting between them. This CDR3 contains 11 residues. CDR3: CASRTGNEQFF. Here the CDR3 DNA reads TGTGCCAGCAGAACAGGGAATGAGCAGTTCTTC.

The V gene is TRBV6-1, the J gene TRBJ2-7, with TRBD2 as a possible D gene (6 bases). The V end lost 3 bases, the J end lost 3 bases, and 9 bases lay between the germline ends. The CDR3 is 13 residues long. The germline CDR1 and CDR2 sequences are MNHNS and SASEGT. The CDR3 DNA follows: TGTGCCAGCAGTGATCGGGGGATCTACGAGCAGTACTTC. Its protein is CASSDRGIYEQYF.

About this clone: Distinct nucleotide sequences in the sample also encode this CDR3. J is TRBJ2-2 and V is TRBV27; the D is unclear. V was clipped by 3 bases and J by 1 base, with 6 bases between them. CDR3 size: 14 residues. Germline V lookup: CDR1 MNHEY, CDR2 SMNVEV (reference sequence). The CDR3 protein is CASSFSGNTGELFF. Here the CDR3 DNA reads TGTGCCAGCAGTTTCTCCGGGAACACCGGGGAGCTGTTTTTT.

The gene calls are TRBV3-1 (or the pseudogene TRBV3-2) and TRBJ1-3; TRBD1 matches at 7 bases. V was pared by 1 base and J by 2 bases, with 2 bases of the junction left unmatched. The germline V gene encodes CDR1 LGHDT and CDR2 YNNKEL (reference sequence). The CDR3 spans 15 residues. The CDR3 sequence is CASSQGDRAGNTIYF. As DNA, the CDR3 is TGTGCCAGCAGCCAAGGAGACAGGGCTGGAAACACCATATATTTT.

The rearrangement links TRBV7-8 to TRBJ2-7; TRBD1 is a possible D gene (6 bases). CDR1 is SGHVS and CDR2 is FQNEAQ in the germline V gene. The CDR3 runs 15 residues. V lost 1 base to trimming and J lost 0 bases, with 10 bases between them. CDR3 protein: CASSLGGHPSYEQYF. The CDR3 nucleotides read TGTGCCAGCAGCTTAGGGGGGCATCCCTCCTACGAGCAGTACTTC. The entire variable domain, with the rest obtained from reference TRBV7-8 and TRBJ2-7, is as follows: GAGVSQSPRYKVAKRGQDVALRCDPISGHVSLFWYQQALGQGPEFLTYFQNEAQLDKSGLPSDRFFAERPEGSVSTLKIQRTQQEDSAVYLCASSLGGHPSYEQYFGPGTRLTVT.

The genes are TRBV28 and TRBJ2-2; D might be TRBD1 (5 bases). The CDR3 runs to 15 residues. V gave up 6 bases and J gave up 0 bases, with 11 bases separating them. The germline gives CDR1 MDHEN, CDR2 SYDVKM. In DNA form, the CDR3 reads TGTGCCAGCAGCCGACAGAAAACGAACACCGGGGAGCTGTTTTTT. Translation gives CASSRQKTNTGELFF.

The CDR3 DNA reads as TGCGCCAGCAGTGATCGGGGAAGGAATTCACCCCTCCACTTT. Its translation is CASSDRGRNSPLHF. This chain connects TRBV10-2 to TRBJ1-6; D is unclear. The CDR3 consists of 14 residues. CDR1 is WSHSY and CDR2 is SAAADI in the germline V gene. V was clipped by 3 bases and J by 7 bases, with 10 bases between them.

The chain recombines TRBV25-1 with TRBJ2-2; 8 bases map to TRBD1. V shed 6 bases, J shed 1 base, and the junction held 10 bases outside the gene matches. The CDR3 extends over 17 amino acids. Germline values: CDR1 MGHDK, CDR2 SYGVNS. This CDR3 is CASRPPSGQENTGELFF. CDR3 coding DNA: TGTGCCAGCAGACCGCCCTCGGGACAGGAGAACACCGGGGAGCTGTTTTTT.

The chain recombines TRBV5-1 with TRBJ1-5; D possibly corresponds to TRBD1 (6 bases). The CDR3 loop spans 16 amino acids. Looked up from germline, CDR1 is SGHRS and CDR2 is YFSETQ. Trimming removed 0 bases from V and 1 base from J, with 11 bases in between. CDR3 sequence (DNA): TGCGCCAGCAGCTTGGAGGGGGGGACCAGCAATCAGCCCCAGCATTTT. The encoded protein is CASSLEGGTSNQPQHF.

This chain connects TRBV5-6 to TRBJ2-1; the match to TRBD2 covers 8 bases. This CDR3 contains 14 residues. Losses at the gene ends were 8 bases for V and 3 bases for J; bases not matched to a gene: 7. Germline V gives CDR1 SGHDT, CDR2 YYEEEE. This CDR3 reads CASLAGPIYNEQFF. The DNA for the CDR3 is TGTGCCAGTTTAGCGGGGCCCATCTACAATGAGCAGTTCTTC. The full variable domain, its missing parts supplied by reference TRBV5-6 and TRBJ2-1, is DAGVTQSPTHLIKTRGQQVTLRCSPKSGHDTVSWYQQALGQGPQFIFQYYEEEERQRGNFPDRFSGHQFPNYSSELNVNALLLGDSALYLCASLAGPIYNEQFFGPGTRLTVL.

This chain links TRBV6-4 with TRBJ1-5; D gene ambiguous. The CDR3 loop spans 13 amino acids. The ends were cut back, 6 bases at V and 1 base at J, with 7 bases in the middle. Germline V gives CDR1 MRHNA, CDR2 SNTAGT. CDR3 bases: TGTGCCAGCAGCGCGGGCAGCAATCAGCCCCAGCATTTT. Translation gives CASSAGSNQPQHF.

Here the CDR3 DNA reads TGTGCCAGCAGCTTAAATCAGGGGGCCCTCGCTCTGGAGCAGTACTTC. Its protein is CASSLNQGALALEQYF. V gene TRBV7-2 combines with J gene TRBJ2-7, with TRBD1 matching 8 bases. Germline CDR1 and CDR2: SGHTA and FQGNSA. The V segment lost 2 bases and the J segment 7 bases; nucleotides outside the gene matches: 13. This CDR3 is 16 amino acids long.

This clone has a single count. The V call is TRBV5-3, the J call TRBJ2-7; 7 bases agree with TRBD1. TRBV5-3 is flagged as an ORF with uncertain function. CDR3 length: 13 residues. With V trimmed by 6 bases and J by 4 bases, 7 bases remained unmatched. As DNA, the CDR3 is TGTGCCAGAATCGACAGGGCCCTTTACGAGCAGTACTTC. This encodes CARIDRALYEQYF.

V usage is TRBV24-1 and J usage is TRBJ1-5, with a tentative D call TRBD1 (6 bases). V lost 4 bases and J lost 6, with 12 bases in between. The CDR3 spans 14 residues. Germline loops: CDR1 KGHDR, CDR2 SFDVKD. The CDR3 here is CATSETGIGQPQHF. CDR3 coding DNA: TGTGCCACCAGTGAAACAGGGATTGGTCAGCCCCAGCATTTT.

The chain carries TRBV27 and TRBJ2-7; tentatively, D is TRBD1 (5 bases). Germline lookup yields CDR1 MNHEY and CDR2 SMNVEV (reference sequence). The CDR3 loop spans 13 amino acids. V was cut by 1 base and J by 6 bases, with 10 bases left in between. Written as DNA, the CDR3 is TGTGCCAGCAGTTTATTAGGGGTAGGCGAGCAGTACTTC. This translates into CASSLLGVGEQYF.

The chain couples TRBV15 to TRBJ2-2, with 7 nucleotides matching TRBD1. Germline lookup yields CDR1 LNHNV and CDR2 YYDKDF (reference sequence). Losses at the gene ends were 0 bases for V and 6 bases for J; bases not matched to a gene: 1. This CDR3 contains 14 residues. CDR3 coding DNA: TGTGCCACCAGCAGAGATGGGACAGCCGGGGAGCTGTTTTTT. Its protein product is CATSRDGTAGELFF.

The genes are TRBV7-2 and TRBJ1-4; possible D gene TRBD1, 5 bases. The CDR3 runs 16 residues. V was pared by 1 base and J by 5 bases, with 14 bases between. Germline V gives CDR1 SGHTA, CDR2 FQGNSA. CDR3 amino acids: CASSLVSGRGNEKLFF. The CDR3 DNA is TGTGCCAGCAGCTTAGTTTCAGGGCGGGGGAATGAAAAACTGTTTTTT. Complete variable domain (other parts from reference TRBV7-2 and TRBJ1-4): GAGVSQSPSNKVTEKGKDVELRCDPISGHTALYWYRQSLGQGLEFLIYFQGNSAPDKSGLPSDRFSAERTGGSVSTLTIQRTQQEDSAVYLCASSLVSGRGNEKLFFGSGTQLSVL.

The CDR3 protein is CASSLQGPYGYTF. CDR3 bases: TGTGCCAGCAGCCTACAGGGGCCCTATGGCTACACCTTC. V gene TRBV12-3 or TRBV12-4 combines with J gene TRBJ1-2, with 7 bases aligning to TRBD1. The CDR3 runs 13 residues. V was pared by 6 bases and J by 4 bases, with 5 bases of the junction left unmatched.

This chain links TRBV28 with TRBJ2-1; the match to TRBD2 covers 8 bases. The CDR3 loop spans 17 amino acids. After removal of 3 bases from V and 2 bases from J, the junction contained 9 bases not matched to a gene. Germline V gene sequence: CDR1 MDHEN, CDR2 SYDVKM. DNA for the CDR3: TGTGCCAGCAGTTTGAGCTCGGGACTAGAAGCCTACAATGAGCAGTTCTTC. It is translated as CASSLSSGLEAYNEQFF.

CDR3 bases: TGTGCCAGCAGTGAATATAAGGGTCTCGGGAGCTACAATGAGCAGTTCTTC. Amino acids: CASSEYKGLGSYNEQFF. This chain links TRBV25-1 with TRBJ2-1; D is perhaps TRBD2 (6 bases). The CDR3 consists of 17 residues. Trimming stripped 0 bases from V and 3 bases from J, with 15 bases between. Germline CDR1 MGHDK, CDR2 SYGVNS.

This clone was recorded only once. The J gene is TRBJ2-7, the V gene TRBV10-3; 9 bases map to TRBD1. The CDR3 covers 13 residues. The ends lost 10 bases at V and 0 bases at J; junction bases unmatched: 4. The germline gives CDR1 ENHRY, CDR2 SYGVKD. This CDR3 is CATMTGGSYEQYF. The CDR3 region has the DNA TGTGCCACTATGACAGGGGGCTCCTACGAGCAGTACTTC.

The chain is built from TRBV3-1 (or the pseudogene TRBV3-2) and TRBJ1-4; TRBD1 agrees at 8 bases. Looked up from germline, CDR1 is LGHDT and CDR2 is YNNKEL (reference sequence). This CDR3 is built from 20 residues. The J segment lost 5 bases and the V segment lost 0 bases, leaving 17 bases of the junction unmatched. CDR3 in DNA: TGTGCCAGCAGCCAAGATGCCCCATCGACCCGGACAGGGAACAATGAAAAACTGTTTTTT. Translating gives CASSQDAPSTRTGNNEKLFF.

CDR3 DNA: TGCAGCGTTCCCGGGACAGGCGGGGGCTACACCTTC. This codes for CSVPGTGGGYTF. V usage is TRBV29-1 and J usage is TRBJ1-2; 8 nucleotides match TRBD1. Unmatched junction bases numbered 7, after V lost 5 bases and J lost 8 bases. This CDR3 is 12 amino acids long. Looked up from germline, CDR1 is SQVTM and CDR2 is ANQGSEA. The full variable domain, its missing parts supplied by reference TRBV29-1 and TRBJ1-2, is SAVISQKPSRDICQRGTSLTIQCQVDSQVTMMFWYRQQPGQSLTLIATANQGSEATYESGFVIDKFPISRPNLTFSTLTVSNMSPEDSSIYLCSVPGTGGGYTFGSGTRLTVV.

V and J are TRBV12-3 or TRBV12-4 and TRBJ2-3; 10 nucleotides agree with TRBD2. CDR3 length: 12 amino acids. The V and J ends lost 6 bases and 13 bases, in that order; junction bases with no gene match: 7. CDR3 amino acids: CASSLSGGIKYF. In DNA, the CDR3 is TGTGCCAGCAGCCTTAGCGGGGGGATTAAGTATTTT.

The CDR3 here is CASTVDRAVSSQHF. The CDR3 coding sequence is TGTGCCAGTACCGTGGACAGGGCGGTTTCGTCCCAGCATTTT. This rearrangement joins TRBV19 to TRBJ1-5, with 8 bases fitting TRBD1. CDR1 and CDR2 (germline): LNHDA, SQIVND (reference sequence). The V gene end was trimmed by 7 bases and the J gene end by 11 bases; junction bases not matched to a gene: 13. CDR3 length: 14 amino acids.

This clone was counted once. The chain joins TRBV4-1 to TRBJ1-5; D is ambiguous. Germline assignment: CDR1 MGHRA and CDR2 YSYEKL. V dropped 4 bases and J dropped 11 bases, with 18 bases sitting between them. The CDR3 loop spans 14 amino acids. The chain's CDR3 is CASSRETVPGTQHF. As DNA, the CDR3 is TGCGCCAGCAGCCGAGAGACGGTGCCGGGGACCCAGCATTTT.

The J gene is TRBJ1-4, the V gene TRBV27; D ambiguous. The CDR3 runs to 15 residues. V was trimmed by 5 bases and J by 7 bases, leaving 17 bases between them. Germline CDR1 reads MNHEY; CDR2 reads SMNVEV (reference sequence). The CDR3 reads CASSLPAGLGEKLFF. CDR3 sequence (DNA): TGTGCCAGCAGTCTCCCCGCCGGGTTGGGTGAAAAACTGTTTTTT. Together with reference TRBV27 and TRBJ1-4, the CDR3 gives the full variable domain: EAQVTQNPRYLITVTGKKLTVTCSQNMNHEYMSWYRQDPGLGLRQIYYSMNVEVTDKGDVPEGYKVSRKEKRNFPLILESPSPNQTSLYFCASSLPAGLGEKLFFGSGTQLSVL.

This chain joins TRBV9 and TRBJ1-4; perhaps TRBD1 as D (6 bases). CDR1 and CDR2 from the germline V gene are SGDLS and YYNGEE. Trimming removed 4 bases from V and 6 bases from J, with 19 bases in between. This CDR3 comprises 16 residues. CDR3 amino acids: CASSPNPREGDEKLFF. Here the CDR3 DNA reads TGTGCCAGCAGCCCAAACCCCCGGGAGGGGGATGAAAAACTGTTTTTT.

The chain carries TRBV18 and TRBJ2-2; 9 positions agree with TRBD1. The CDR3 spans 15 residues. Germline V gene sequence: CDR1 KGHSH, CDR2 LQKENI. V was pared by 5 bases and J by 3 bases, with 4 bases of the junction left unmatched. CDR3 in amino acids: CASSLRQGDTGELFF. Here the CDR3 DNA reads TGTGCCAGCTCATTACGACAGGGGGACACCGGGGAGCTGTTTTTT.

J is TRBJ2-1 and V is TRBV5-5, with D possibly being TRBD2 (6 bases). The V gene lost 2 bases and the J gene lost 8 bases, with 17 bases spanning the gap. The germline V gene encodes CDR1 SGHKS and CDR2 YYEKEE (reference sequence). The CDR3 is 15 residues long. The CDR3, as DNA: TGTGCCAGCAGCTTACTAGCCGGTTATCTGGATGAGCAGTTCTTC. It specifies CASSLLAGYLDEQFF.

This chain uses TRBV19 with TRBJ1-5, with 8 bases that match TRBD1. The CDR3 runs to 14 residues. Germline assignment: CDR1 LNHDA and CDR2 SQIVND (reference sequence). V lost 4 bases, J lost 4 bases, and 3 bases stayed unmatched. As DNA, the CDR3 is TGTGCCAGTAGTACAGGGGGCCTAAATCAGCCCCAGCATTTT. This encodes CASSTGGLNQPQHF.